The TCR beta chain under discussion was sequenced for a study of blood T cell repertoires in COVID-19. Overall study: From the United States, Italy and Spain came samples of acute and convalescent COVID-19. Nucleic acid was either cDNA or gDNA, and it came from T cells, B-cell-depleted T cells, or PBMCs.

Data came from immunoSEQ multiplex PCR; TCRdb stores just in-frame clones and leaves some out. The profile covers around 130,000 clones, with 75% to 90% appearing a single time and 28% taken by the ten largest. The germline gives CDR1 MGHRA, CDR2 YSYEKL. The ends lost 1 base at V and 0 bases at J; junction bases unmatched: 1. The CDR3 extends over 15 amino acids. The sequenced sample was peripheral blood. This TCR was sampled from a man in his sixties or seventies with active or convalescent COVID-19. The V gene is TRBV4-1, the J gene TRBJ2-5; 8 nucleotides line up with TRBD1. The CDR3 DNA reads TGCGCCAGCAGCCAAGCGGACAGGGACCAAGAGACCCAGTACTTC. It specifies CASSQADRDQETQYF.